The source of this TCR beta chain is a study of blood T cell repertoires in COVID-19 (TCRdb year 2020). With regard to the full study: Samples from collaborators originated in the United States, Italy and Spain and spanned both the acute and convalescent phases of COVID-19. A freely available public database, intended as a resource for researchers studying the immune response to SARS-CoV-2, is where the repertoires were released. The sample metadata nearly always contained a de-identified subject ID, COVID-19 status, age in years and sex. The samples were drawn from two sources: the first 160 participants of the ongoing ImmuneRACE study, and fewer than 1,500 subjects contributed by 6 global collaborators. Subjects who had been exposed to COVID-19, were actively infected with it, or had recovered from it provided the deeply sampled blood TCRbeta repertoires that made up the dataset. The prospective study material was composed of cDNA or gDNA derived from T cells, B-cell-depleted T cells, or PBMCs. Where available, HLA class I and class II types were obtained from metadata supplied by the sample provider rather than from assay-based typing.

Participants in the prospective study were enrolled through a virtual design, were aged about 18 to 100 years, and lived in fewer than 30 United States geographic areas. In the prospective study, participants were assigned to cohorts based on the clinical history participants reported in a screening survey and a study questionnaire. ImmuneRACE Cohort 3 recovered participants were defined by two consecutive negative NP/OP PCR tests, healthcare professional clearance, or symptom resolution. In the prospective study, mobile phlebotomists collected whole blood, serum and a nasopharyngeal or oropharyngeal swab from each participant. Over an approximately 2-month period, participants in the prospective study had the option of providing additional blood draws and questionnaires. Before DNA extraction, prospective study blood samples were shipped either frozen or at room temperature. Via the germline V gene, CDR1 is KGHDR and CDR2 SFDVKD. Here V drops 6 bases and J drops 5 bases, and the junction holds 7 bases not matched to any gene. The CDR3 contains 15 residues, cysteine and phenylalanine counted. The entry retains the CDR3 DNA only, 45 bases that are in frame from base 1.

Note on this clone: Which antigen it targets is not known. Base quality data are lacking; no much larger clone is found one base away.

The investigation overall reported the following: The quantity of clinical and demographic metadata differed by source and by participant and was supplied without curation.

The immunoSEQ Assay, a bias-controlled multiplex PCR, was used to amplify TCRbeta CDR3 regions from genomic DNA. On the study's bioinformatics: The number of nucleated cells in each sample was estimated by amplification of reference gene primers within the assay. Sequence reads were collapsed and filtered to measure the absolute abundance of every unique TCRbeta CDR3 rearrangement. Productive Simpson clonality was computed per sample as the square root of Simpson's diversity index over productive rearrangements. Sourced from immuneACCESS, this table was stored by TCRdb with only in-frame sequences that have V and J called. A share of the clones is absent; for the studies checked, an unresolved V gene accounts for under half, and the remainder has no known explanation. V, J and clone size are taken as reported in that table, and D and trimming were inferred from the DNA itself. In this sample the table shows 450,000 to 600,000 clones, 75% to 90% of which occur a single time. The top ten clones comprise roughly 0.7% of the sample.

This TCR was recovered from a young woman who had recovered from COVID-19. Sequenced input: PBMCs or T cells enriched from blood (not recorded which). Rearrangement joined TRBV24-1 to TRBJ2-2; TRBD1 fits 8 bases in the junction. The CDR3 protein is CATSSGQGNTGELFF. The sequenced DNA: TGTGCCACCAGTTCAGGACAGGGTAATACCGGGGAGCTGTTTTTT.